This T cell receptor (beta chain) was recorded in a study of OX40 agonist ivuxolimab in advanced cancers. Repertoires were generated with immunoSEQ multiplex PCR, while TCRdb's copy carries only in-frame clones and drops some. The table includes around 68,000 clones, 75% to 95% detected once. Germline V gene data show CDR1 as MNHNS and CDR2 as SASEGT. Trimming left V 6 bases short and J 7 bases short, with 15 bases between. The CDR3 spans 13 residues. This clone came up once. Antigen unknown. Study observations and caveats: Dosing at 0.1 to 3.0 mg/kg was accompanied by clonal expansion of CD4+ and CD8+ blood T cells by week 6. Patients who responded partially at 0.1-3.0 mg/kg showed clonal expansion ranking among the lowest. Some patients without response likewise showed low normalized clonal expansion.

The investigators sampled blood at baseline, at cycle 4 day 1, and at cycle 7 day 1. The chain joins TRBV6-1 to TRBJ1-2; weak D call: TRBD1 (6 bases). This clonotype originated in an adult with an advanced solid tumor such as melanoma, head and neck, liver or kidney cancer. Sequencing was performed on CD4+ or CD8+ T cells sorted from blood, taken in a trial of the OX40 agonist ivuxolimab. This CDR3 reads CASRAGGFAGYTF. The CDR3 nucleotides read TGTGCCAGCAGGGCTGGGGGCTTTGCTGGCTACACCTTC.